This T cell receptor beta chain derives from a study of T cells in Graves' hyperthyroidism and ophthalmopathy. Regions amplified from RNA transcripts were the TCR beta CDR3 regions. Researchers ran a first-round RT-PCR on the TCR CDR3 using the HTBI primer set. Each CDR3 protein is one row after TCRdb ran MiXCR on the multiplex PCR reads. The sample lists a few hundred thousand distinct CDR3 sequences; about half were seen once. The germline gives CDR1 SQVTM, CDR2 ANQGSEA. The trim removed 7 bases at V and 5 bases at J, leaving 7 bases unmatched. The CDR3 spans 12 residues. The clonotype comes from a woman between 18 and 30 years old with Graves' hyperthyroidism. Sequences were obtained from peripheral blood or thyroid tissue (not recorded which). The V and J genes are TRBV29-1 and TRBJ1-1; 7 nucleotides align to TRBD1. CDR3 nucleotides: TGCAGCGCTAGACAGGGACAGACTGAAGCTTTCTTT. This sequence encodes CSARQGQTEAFF. The entire variable domain, with the rest obtained from reference TRBV29-1 and TRBJ1-1, is as follows: SAVISQKPSRDICQRGTSLTIQCQVDSQVTMMFWYRQQPGQSLTLIATANQGSEATYESGFVIDKFPISRPNLTFSTLTVSNMSPEDSSIYLCSARQGQTEAFFGQGTRLTVV.